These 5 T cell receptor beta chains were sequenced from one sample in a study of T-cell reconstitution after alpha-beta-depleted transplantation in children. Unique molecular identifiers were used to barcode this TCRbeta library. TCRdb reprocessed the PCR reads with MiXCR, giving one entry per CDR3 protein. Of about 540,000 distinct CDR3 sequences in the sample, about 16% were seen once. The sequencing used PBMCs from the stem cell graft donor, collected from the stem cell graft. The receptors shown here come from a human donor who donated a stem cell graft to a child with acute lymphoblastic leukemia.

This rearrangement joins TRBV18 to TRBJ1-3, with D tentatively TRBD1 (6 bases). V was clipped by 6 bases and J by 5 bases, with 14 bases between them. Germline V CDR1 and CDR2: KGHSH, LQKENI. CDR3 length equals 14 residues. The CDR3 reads CASSPDRQRNTIYF. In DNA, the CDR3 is TGTGCCAGCTCGCCCGACAGGCAAAGAAACACCATATATTTT.

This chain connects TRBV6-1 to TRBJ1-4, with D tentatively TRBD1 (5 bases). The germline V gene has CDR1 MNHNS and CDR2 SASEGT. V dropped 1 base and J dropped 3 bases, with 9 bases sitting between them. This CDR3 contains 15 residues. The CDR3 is CASSEVRGSNEKLFF. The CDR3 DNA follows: TGTGCCAGCAGTGAAGTTAGGGGCTCTAATGAAAAACTGTTTTTT.

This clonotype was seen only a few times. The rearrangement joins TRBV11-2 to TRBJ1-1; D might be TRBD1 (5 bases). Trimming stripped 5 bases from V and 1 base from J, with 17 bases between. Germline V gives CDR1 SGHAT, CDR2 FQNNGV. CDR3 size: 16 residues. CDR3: CASSEPSGTENTEAFF. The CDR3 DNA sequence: TGTGCCAGCAGCGAACCATCGGGGACGGAGAACACTGAAGCTTTCTTT.

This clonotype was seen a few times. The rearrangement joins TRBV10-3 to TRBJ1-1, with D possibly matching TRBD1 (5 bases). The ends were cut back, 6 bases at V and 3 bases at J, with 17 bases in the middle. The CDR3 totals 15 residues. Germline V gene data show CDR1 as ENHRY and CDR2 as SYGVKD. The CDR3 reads CAIRGIGDGYTEAFF. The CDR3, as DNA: TGTGCCATCAGGGGGATAGGGGACGGTTACACTGAAGCTTTCTTT.

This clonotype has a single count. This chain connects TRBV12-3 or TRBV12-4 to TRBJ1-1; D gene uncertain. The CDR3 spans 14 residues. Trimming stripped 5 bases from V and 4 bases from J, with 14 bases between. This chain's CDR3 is CASSHGSWGTEAFF. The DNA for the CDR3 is TGTGCCAGCAGTCATGGGTCCTGGGGCACTGAAGCTTTCTTT.